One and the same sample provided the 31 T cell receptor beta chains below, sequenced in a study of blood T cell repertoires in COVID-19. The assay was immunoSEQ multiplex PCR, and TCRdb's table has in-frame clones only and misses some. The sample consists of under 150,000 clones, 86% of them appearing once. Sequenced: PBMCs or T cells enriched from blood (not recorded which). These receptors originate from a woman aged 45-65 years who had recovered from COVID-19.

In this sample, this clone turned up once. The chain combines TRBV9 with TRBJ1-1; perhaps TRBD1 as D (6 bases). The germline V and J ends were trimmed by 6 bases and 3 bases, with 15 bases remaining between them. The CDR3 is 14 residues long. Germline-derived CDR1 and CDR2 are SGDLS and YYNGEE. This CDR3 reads CASTPGVRDTEAFF. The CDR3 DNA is TGTGCCAGCACCCCAGGGGTCCGGGACACTGAAGCTTTCTTT.

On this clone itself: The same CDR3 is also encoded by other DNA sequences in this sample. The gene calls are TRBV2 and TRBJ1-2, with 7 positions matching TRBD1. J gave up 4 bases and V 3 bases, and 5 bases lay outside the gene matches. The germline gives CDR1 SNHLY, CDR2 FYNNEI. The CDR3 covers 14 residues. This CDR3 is CASSENRGGYGYTF. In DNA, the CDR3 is TGTGCCAGCAGTGAGAACAGGGGCGGCTATGGCTACACCTTC.

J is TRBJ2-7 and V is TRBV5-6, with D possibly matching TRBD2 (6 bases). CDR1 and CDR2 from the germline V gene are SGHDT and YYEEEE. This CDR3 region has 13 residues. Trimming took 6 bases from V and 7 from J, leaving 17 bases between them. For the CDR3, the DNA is TGTGCCAGCAACCCCCTACCCGCGGGGGAGCAGTACTTC. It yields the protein CASNPLPAGEQYF.

This CDR3 is CARVGQGRENQPQHF. In nucleotides, the CDR3 is TGTGCCAGGGTGGGGCAGGGGAGAGAGAATCAGCCCCAGCATTTT. The chain carries TRBV11-3 and TRBJ1-5, with D possibly matching TRBD1 (6 bases). The germline V gene has CDR1 SGHNT and CDR2 YENEEA. The CDR3 length is 15 residues. The ends were cut back, 9 bases at V and 4 bases at J, with 19 bases in the middle.

CDR3 loop: CASSSREHYRDSSYEQYF. The CDR3 DNA reads as TGTGCCAGCAGCTCCAGAGAACACTACAGGGATAGCTCCTACGAGCAGTACTTC. The chain couples TRBV11-3 to TRBJ2-7; TRBD1 is a possible D gene (6 bases). With 4 bases removed from V and 0 bases from J, the gap between germline ends came to 22 bases. Germline CDR1 and CDR2: SGHNT and YENEEA. CDR3 length equals 18 residues.

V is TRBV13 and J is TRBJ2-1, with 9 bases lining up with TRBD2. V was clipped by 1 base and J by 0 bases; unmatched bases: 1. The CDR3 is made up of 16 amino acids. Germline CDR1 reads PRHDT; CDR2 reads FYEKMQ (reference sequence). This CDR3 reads CASSLVAGVSYNEQFF. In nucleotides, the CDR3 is TGTGCCAGCAGCTTAGTAGCGGGAGTCTCCTACAATGAGCAGTTCTTC. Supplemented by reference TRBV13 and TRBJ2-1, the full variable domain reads AAGVIQSPRHLIKEKRETATLKCYPIPRHDTVYWYQQGPGQDPQFLISFYEKMQSDKGSIPDRFSAQQFSDYHSELNMSSLELGDSALYFCASSLVAGVSYNEQFFGPGTRLTVL.

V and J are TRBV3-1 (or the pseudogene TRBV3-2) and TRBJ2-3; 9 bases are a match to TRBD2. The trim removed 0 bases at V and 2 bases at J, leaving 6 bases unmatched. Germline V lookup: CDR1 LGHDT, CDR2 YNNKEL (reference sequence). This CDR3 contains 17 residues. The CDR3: CASSQERLAGITDTQYF. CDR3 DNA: TGTGCCAGCAGCCAAGAGAGGCTAGCGGGGATCACAGATACGCAGTATTTT.

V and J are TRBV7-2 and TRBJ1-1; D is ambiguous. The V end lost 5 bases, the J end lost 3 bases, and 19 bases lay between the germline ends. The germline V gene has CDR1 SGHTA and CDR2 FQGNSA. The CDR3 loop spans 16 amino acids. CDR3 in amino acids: CASSVSLVLGHTEAFF. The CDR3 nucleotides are TGTGCCAGCAGCGTGAGTTTGGTCCTTGGGCACACTGAAGCTTTCTTT.

The CDR3 DNA is TGTGCCAGCAGCCAAGATTTAGCGTACCTATACAATGAGCAGTTCTTC. This codes for CASSQDLAYLYNEQFF. The chain has TRBV3-1 (or the pseudogene TRBV3-2) and TRBJ2-1, with D possibly TRBD2 on 5 matching bases. Trimming stripped 0 bases from V and 4 bases from J, with 13 bases between. CDR1 LGHDT and CDR2 YNNKEL come from the germline V gene (reference sequence). This CDR3 has 16 residues.

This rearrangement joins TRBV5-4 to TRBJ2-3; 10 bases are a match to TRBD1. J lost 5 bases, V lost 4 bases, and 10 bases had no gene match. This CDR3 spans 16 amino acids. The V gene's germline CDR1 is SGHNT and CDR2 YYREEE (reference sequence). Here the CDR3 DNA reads TGTGCCAGCAGCAAGGGGGACAGGGGTATGGGAGATACGCAGTATTTT. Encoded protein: CASSKGDRGMGDTQYF.

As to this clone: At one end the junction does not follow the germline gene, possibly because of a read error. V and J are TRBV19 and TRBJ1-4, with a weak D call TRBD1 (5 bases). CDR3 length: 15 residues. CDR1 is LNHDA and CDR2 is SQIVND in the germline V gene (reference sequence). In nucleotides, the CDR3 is TGTGCCAGTAGTGCCGACAGTTGGGGTAATAAAAAACTGTTTTTT. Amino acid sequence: CASSADSWGNKKLFF. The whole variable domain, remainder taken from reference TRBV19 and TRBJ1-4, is DGGITQSPKYLFRKEGQNVTLSCEQNLNHDAMYWYRQDPGQGLRLIYYSQIVNDFQKGDIAEGYSVSREKKESFPLTVTSAQKNPTAFYLCASSADSWGNKKLFFGSGTQLSVL.

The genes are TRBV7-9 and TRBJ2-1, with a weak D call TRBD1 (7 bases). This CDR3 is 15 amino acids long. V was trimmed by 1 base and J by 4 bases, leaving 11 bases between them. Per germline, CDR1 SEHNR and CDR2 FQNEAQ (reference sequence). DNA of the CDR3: TGTGCCAGCAGCTTAGTCAGGGGGGTTTACAATGAGCAGTTCTTC. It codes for CASSLVRGVYNEQFF.

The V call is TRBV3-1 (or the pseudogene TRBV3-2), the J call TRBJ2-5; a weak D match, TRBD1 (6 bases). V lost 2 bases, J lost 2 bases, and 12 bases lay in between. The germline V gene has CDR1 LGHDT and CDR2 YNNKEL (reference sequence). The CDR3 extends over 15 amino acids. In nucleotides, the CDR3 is TGTGCCAGCAGCCAACGGACAGTCGGACAAGAGACCCAGTACTTC. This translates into CASSQRTVGQETQYF.

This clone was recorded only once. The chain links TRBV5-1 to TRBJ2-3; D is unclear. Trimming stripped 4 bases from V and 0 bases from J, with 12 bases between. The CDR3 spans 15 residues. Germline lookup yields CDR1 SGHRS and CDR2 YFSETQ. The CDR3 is CASSLRHPSTDTQYF. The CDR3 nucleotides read TGCGCCAGCAGCCTCCGACACCCTAGCACAGATACGCAGTATTTT.

Written as DNA, the CDR3 is TGTGCCAGCAGTTATTTCGGGGGGTATTACGAGCAGTACTTC. It specifies CASSYFGGYYEQYF. This chain uses TRBV6-9 with TRBJ2-7, with 7 positions matching TRBD2. The trim removed 1 base at V and 4 bases at J, leaving 4 bases unmatched. CDR1 and CDR2 (germline): MNHGY, SVAAGI. The CDR3 runs 14 residues.

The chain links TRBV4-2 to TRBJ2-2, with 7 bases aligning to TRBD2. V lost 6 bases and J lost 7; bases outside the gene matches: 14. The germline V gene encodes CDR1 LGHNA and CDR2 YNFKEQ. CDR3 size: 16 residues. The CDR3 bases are TGTGCCAGCAGATACTCCAGCGGGGCCGCGGGCGGGGAGCTGTTTTTT. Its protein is CASRYSSGAAGGELFF.

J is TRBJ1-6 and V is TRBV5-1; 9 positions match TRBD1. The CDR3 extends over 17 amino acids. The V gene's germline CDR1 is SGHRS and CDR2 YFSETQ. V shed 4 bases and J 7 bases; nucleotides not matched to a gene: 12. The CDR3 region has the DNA TGCGCCAGCAGCGTATCCCCGGACAGGGGCTCCAATTCACCCCTCCACTTT. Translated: CASSVSPDRGSNSPLHF. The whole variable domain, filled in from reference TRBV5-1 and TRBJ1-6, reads KAGVTQTPRYLIKTRGQQVTLSCSPISGHRSVSWYQQTPGQGLQFLFEYFSETQRNKGNFPGRFSGRQFSNSRSEMNVSTLELGDSALYLCASSVSPDRGSNSPLHFGNGTRLTVT.

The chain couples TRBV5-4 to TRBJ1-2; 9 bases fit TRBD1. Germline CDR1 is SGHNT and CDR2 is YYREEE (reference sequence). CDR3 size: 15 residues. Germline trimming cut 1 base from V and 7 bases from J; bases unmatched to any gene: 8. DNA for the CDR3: TGTGCCAGCAGCTTGCTCCTACAGGGGGCGGTTGGCTACACCTTC. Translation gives CASSLLLQGAVGYTF.

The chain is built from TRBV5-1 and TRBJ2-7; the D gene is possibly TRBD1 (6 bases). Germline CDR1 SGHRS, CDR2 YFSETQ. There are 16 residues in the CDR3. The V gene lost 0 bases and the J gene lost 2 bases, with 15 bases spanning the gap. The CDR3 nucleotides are TGCGCCAGCAGCTTGGCCGGGCAGGGGACGCCCTACGAGCAGTACTTC. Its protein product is CASSLAGQGTPYEQYF. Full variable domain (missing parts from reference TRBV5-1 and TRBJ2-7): KAGVTQTPRYLIKTRGQQVTLSCSPISGHRSVSWYQQTPGQGLQFLFEYFSETQRNKGNFPGRFSGRQFSNSRSEMNVSTLELGDSALYLCASSLAGQGTPYEQYFGPGTRLTVT.

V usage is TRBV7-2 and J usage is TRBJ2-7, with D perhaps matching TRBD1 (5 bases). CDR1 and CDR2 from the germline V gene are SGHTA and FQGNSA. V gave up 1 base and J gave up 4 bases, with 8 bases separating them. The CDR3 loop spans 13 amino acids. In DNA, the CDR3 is TGTGCCAGCAGCTTAGGGGGCCAATACGAGCAGTACTTC. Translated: CASSLGGQYEQYF. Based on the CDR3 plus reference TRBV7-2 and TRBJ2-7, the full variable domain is GAGVSQSPSNKVTEKGKDVELRCDPISGHTALYWYRQSLGQGLEFLIYFQGNSAPDKSGLPSDRFSAERTGGSVSTLTIQRTQQEDSAVYLCASSLGGQYEQYFGPGTRLTVT.

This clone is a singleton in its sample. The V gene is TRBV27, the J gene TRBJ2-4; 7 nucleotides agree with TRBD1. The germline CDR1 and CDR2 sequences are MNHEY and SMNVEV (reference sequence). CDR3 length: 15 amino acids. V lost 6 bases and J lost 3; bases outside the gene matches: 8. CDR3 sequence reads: CASRPTWDSKNIQYF. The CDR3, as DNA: TGTGCCAGCAGGCCGACCTGGGACAGCAAAAACATTCAGTACTTC.

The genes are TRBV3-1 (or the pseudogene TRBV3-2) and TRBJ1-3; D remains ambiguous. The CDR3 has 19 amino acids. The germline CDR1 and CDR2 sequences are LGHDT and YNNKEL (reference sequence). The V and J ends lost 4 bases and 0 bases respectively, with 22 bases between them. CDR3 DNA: TGTGCCAGCAGCCTAACAGCAAACGCAAAGCTGTACTCTGGAAACACCATATATTTT. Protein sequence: CASSLTANAKLYSGNTIYF.

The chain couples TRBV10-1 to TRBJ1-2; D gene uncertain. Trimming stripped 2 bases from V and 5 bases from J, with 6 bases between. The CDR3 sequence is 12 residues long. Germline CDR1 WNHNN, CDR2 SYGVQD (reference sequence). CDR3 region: CASSEDGYGYTF. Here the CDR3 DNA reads TGCGCCAGCAGTGAGGACGGGTATGGCTACACCTTC.

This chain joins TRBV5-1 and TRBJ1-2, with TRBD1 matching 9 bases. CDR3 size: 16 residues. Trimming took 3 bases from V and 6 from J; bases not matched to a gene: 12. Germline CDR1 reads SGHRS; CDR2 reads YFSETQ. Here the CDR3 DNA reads TGCGCCAGCAGCTACGGACAGGGGAGAGGTTGGAATGGCTACACCTTC. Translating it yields CASSYGQGRGWNGYTF.

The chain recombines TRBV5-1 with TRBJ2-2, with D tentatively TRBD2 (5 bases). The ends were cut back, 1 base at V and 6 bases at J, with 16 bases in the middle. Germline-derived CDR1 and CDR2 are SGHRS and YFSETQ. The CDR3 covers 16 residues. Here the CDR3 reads CASSLSVGEYSGELFF. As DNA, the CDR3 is TGCGCCAGCAGCTTGAGTGTCGGGGAATATTCCGGGGAGCTGTTTTTT.

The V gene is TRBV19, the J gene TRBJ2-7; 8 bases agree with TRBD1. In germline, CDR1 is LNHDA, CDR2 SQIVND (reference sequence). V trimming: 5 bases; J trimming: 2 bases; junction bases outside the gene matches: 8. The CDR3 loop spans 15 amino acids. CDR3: CASSLYATGAYEQYF. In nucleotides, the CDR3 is TGTGCCAGTAGTCTCTATGCGACAGGGGCCTACGAGCAGTACTTC.

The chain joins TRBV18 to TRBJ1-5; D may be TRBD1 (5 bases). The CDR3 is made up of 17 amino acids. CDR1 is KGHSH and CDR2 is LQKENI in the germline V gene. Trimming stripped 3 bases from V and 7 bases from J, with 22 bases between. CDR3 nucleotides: TGTGCCAGCTCACCCACACAGGCCCGGACCGGAGGGCAGCCCCAGCATTTT. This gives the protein CASSPTQARTGGQPQHF. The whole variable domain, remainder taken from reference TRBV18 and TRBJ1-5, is NAGVMQNPRHLVRRRGQEARLRCSPMKGHSHVYWYRQLPEEGLKFMVYLQKENIIDESGMPKERFSAEFPKEGPSILRIQQVVRGDSAAYFCASSPTQARTGGQPQHFGDGTRLSIL.

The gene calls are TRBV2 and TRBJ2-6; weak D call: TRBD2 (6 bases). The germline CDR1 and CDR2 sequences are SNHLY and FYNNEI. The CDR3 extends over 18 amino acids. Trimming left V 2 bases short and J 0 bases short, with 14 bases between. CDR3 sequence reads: CASSEIGGLSSGANVLTF. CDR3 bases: TGTGCCAGCAGTGAAATCGGGGGACTGAGCTCTGGGGCCAACGTCCTGACTTTC.

The CDR3 DNA sequence: TGTGCCAGCAGTTTAGTCCGGGGCTACGAGCAGTACTTC. It is translated as CASSLVRGYEQYF. The chain uses TRBV27 and TRBJ2-7, with D possibly being TRBD2 (5 bases). V gave up 2 bases and J gave up 3 bases, with 8 bases separating them. The CDR3 sequence is 13 residues long. The germline CDR1 and CDR2 sequences are MNHEY and SMNVEV (reference sequence).

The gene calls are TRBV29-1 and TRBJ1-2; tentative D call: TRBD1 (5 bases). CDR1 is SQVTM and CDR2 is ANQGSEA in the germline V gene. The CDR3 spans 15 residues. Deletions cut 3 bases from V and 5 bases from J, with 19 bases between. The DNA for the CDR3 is TGCAGCGTTGAGGGAGGTTACAGGAGGGGATATGGCTACACCTTC. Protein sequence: CSVEGGYRRGYGYTF.

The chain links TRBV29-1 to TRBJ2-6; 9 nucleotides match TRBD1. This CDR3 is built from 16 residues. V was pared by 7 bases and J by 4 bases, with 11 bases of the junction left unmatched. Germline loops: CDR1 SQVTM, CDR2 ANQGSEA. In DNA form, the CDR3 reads TGCAGCGCCTTAACCGGGACAGGGTCCGGGGCCAACGTCCTGACTTTC. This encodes CSALTGTGSGANVLTF.